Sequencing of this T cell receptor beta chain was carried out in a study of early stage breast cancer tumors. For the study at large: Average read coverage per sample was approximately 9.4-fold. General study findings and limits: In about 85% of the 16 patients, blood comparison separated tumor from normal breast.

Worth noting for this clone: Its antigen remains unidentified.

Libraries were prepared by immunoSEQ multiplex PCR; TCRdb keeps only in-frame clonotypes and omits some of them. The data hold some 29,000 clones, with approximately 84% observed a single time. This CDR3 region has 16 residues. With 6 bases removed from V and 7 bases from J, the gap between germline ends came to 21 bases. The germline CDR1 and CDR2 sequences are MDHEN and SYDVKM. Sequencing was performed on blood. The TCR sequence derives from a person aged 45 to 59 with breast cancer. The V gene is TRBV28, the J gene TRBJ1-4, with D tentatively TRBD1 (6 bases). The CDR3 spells CASSRGPQGTGEKLFF. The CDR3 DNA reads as TGTGCCAGCAGCCGGGGCCCCCAGGGGACCGGTGAAAAACTGTTTTTT.